This T cell receptor beta chain was obtained from a study of somatic mutations in cytotoxic T cells in rheumatoid arthritis. V was pared by 5 bases and J by 4 bases, with 9 bases between. Germline V gene data show CDR1 as MGHRA and CDR2 as YSYEKL. This CDR3 spans 13 amino acids. Clones were read by immunoSEQ multiplex PCR, and TCRdb kept only the in-frame ones, dropping some. Of about 20,000 clones listed, about 80% are singletons. The sequenced sample was CD8+ T cells sorted from blood. This TCR derives from an adult with rheumatoid arthritis. The genes are TRBV4-1 and TRBJ1-5; D remains ambiguous. In DNA form, the CDR3 reads TGCGCCAGCAGCGAAGCGATTAATCAGCCCCAGCATTTT. The encoded protein is CASSEAINQPQHF.